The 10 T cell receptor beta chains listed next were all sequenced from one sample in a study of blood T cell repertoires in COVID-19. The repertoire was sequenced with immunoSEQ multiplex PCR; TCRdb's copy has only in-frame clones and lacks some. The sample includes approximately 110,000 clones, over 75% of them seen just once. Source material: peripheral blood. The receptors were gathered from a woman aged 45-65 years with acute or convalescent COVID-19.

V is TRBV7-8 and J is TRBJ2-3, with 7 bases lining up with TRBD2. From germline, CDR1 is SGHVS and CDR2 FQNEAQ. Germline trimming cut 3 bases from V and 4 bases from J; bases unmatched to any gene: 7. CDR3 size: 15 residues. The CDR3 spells CASSFLGGIADTQYF. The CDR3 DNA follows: TGTGCCAGCAGCTTCCTCGGGGGGATAGCAGATACGCAGTATTTT.

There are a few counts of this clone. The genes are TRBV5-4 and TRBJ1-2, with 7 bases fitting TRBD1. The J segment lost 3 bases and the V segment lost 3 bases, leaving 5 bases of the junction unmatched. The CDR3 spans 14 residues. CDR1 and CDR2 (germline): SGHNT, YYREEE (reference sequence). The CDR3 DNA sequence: TGTGCCAGCAGCTCTCGACAGGGAGACTATGGCTACACCTTC. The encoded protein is CASSSRQGDYGYTF. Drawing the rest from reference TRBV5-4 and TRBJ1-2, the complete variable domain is ETGVTQSPTHLIKTRGQQVTLRCSSQSGHNTVSWYQQALGQGPQFIFQYYREEENGRGNFPPRFSGLQFPNYSSELNVNALELDDSALYLCASSSRQGDYGYTFGSGTRLTVV.

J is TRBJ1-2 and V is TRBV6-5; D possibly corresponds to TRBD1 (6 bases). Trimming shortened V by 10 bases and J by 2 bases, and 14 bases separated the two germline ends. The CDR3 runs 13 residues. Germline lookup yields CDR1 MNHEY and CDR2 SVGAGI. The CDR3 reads CATVRGGNYGYTF. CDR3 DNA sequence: TGTGCCACCGTGAGGGGGGGCAACTATGGCTACACCTTC.

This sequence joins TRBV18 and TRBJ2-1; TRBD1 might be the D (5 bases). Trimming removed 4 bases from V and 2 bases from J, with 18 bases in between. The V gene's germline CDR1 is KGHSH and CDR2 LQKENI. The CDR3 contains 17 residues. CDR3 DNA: TGTGCCAGCTCACGTTTCGACAGCTTAAGTACCTACAATGAGCAGTTCTTC. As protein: CASSRFDSLSTYNEQFF.

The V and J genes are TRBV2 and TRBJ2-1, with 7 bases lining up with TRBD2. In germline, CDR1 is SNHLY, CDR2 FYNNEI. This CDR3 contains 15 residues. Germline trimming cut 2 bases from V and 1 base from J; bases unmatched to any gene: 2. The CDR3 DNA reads TGTGCCAGCAGTGAACCGGGGGGATCCTACAATGAGCAGTTCTTC. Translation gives CASSEPGGSYNEQFF.

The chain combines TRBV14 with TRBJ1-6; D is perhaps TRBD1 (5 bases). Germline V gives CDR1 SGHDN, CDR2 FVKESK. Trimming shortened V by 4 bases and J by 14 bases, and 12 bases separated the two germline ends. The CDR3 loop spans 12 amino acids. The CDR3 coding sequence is TGTGCCAGCAGCCCCGGGACTCCATCCCTCCACTTT. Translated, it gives CASSPGTPSLHF. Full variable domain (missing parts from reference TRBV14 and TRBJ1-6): EAGVTQFPSHSVIEKGQTVTLRCDPISGHDNLYWYRRVMGKEIKFLLHFVKESKQDESGMPNNRFLAERTGGTYSTLKVQPAELEDSGVYFCASSPGTPSLHFGNGTRLTVT.

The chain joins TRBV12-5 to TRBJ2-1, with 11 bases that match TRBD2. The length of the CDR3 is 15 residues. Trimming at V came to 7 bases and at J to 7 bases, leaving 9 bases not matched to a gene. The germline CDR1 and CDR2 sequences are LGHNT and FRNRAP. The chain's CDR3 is CASAPRVAGGNEQFF. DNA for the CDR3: TGTGCTAGTGCCCCCCGGGTAGCGGGGGGGAATGAGCAGTTCTTC.

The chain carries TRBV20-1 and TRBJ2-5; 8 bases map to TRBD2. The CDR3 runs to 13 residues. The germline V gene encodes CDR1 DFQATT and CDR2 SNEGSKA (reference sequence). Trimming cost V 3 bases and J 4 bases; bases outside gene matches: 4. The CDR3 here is CSASTSGPETQYF. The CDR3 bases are TGCAGTGCTAGTACTAGCGGTCCAGAGACCCAGTACTTC.

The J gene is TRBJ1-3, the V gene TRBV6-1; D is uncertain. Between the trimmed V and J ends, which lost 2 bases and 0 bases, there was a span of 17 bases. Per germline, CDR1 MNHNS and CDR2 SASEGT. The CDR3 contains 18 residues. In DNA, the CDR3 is TGTGCCAGCAGTGAATTAGCCAGAATGAGGCGCTCTGGAAACACCATATATTTT. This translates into CASSELARMRRSGNTIYF.

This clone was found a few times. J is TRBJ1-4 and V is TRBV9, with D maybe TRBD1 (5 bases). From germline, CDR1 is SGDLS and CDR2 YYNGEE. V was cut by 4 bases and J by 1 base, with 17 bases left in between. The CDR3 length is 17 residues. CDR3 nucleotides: TGTGCCAGCAGCCCCAAGTGGGACTCTAGAACTAATGAAAAACTGTTTTTT. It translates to CASSPKWDSRTNEKLFF.